This TCR beta chain derives from a study of control samples from healthy donors and cancer patients. The CDR3 runs 16 residues. Deletions cut 4 bases from V and 0 bases from J, with 16 bases between. Germline V gives CDR1 SGHRS, CDR2 YFSETQ. Assay: immunoSEQ multiplex PCR; the TCRdb copy retains only in-frame clones and omits some. This table has around 180,000 clones, 91% appearing once. The sequence came from a woman aged 40 to 50 in good health. The source material was blood. The chain uses TRBV5-1 and TRBJ1-1, with TRBD1 as a possible D gene (5 bases). The CDR3 nucleotides are TGCGCCAGCAGCGCCCCCGGGGGTGGAGTGAACACTGAAGCTTTCTTT. Amino acids: CASSAPGGGVNTEAFF.